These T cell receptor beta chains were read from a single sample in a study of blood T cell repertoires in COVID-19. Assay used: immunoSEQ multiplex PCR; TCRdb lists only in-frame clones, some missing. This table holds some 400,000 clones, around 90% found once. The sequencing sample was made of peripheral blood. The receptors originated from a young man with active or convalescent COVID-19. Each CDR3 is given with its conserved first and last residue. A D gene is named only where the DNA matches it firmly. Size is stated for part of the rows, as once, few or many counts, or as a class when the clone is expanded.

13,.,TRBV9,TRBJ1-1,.,CASSVVDLSGSLF,TGTGCCAGCAGCGTAGTGGATTTGTCGGGATCCCTTTTT
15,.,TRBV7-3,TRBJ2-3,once,CASSLTGQKIDTQYF,TGTGCCAGCAGCTTAACCGGACAGAAGATCGATACGCAGTATTTT
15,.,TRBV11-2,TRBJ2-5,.,CASSFDRTYQETQYF,TGTGCCAGCAGCTTCGACAGGACTTATCAAGAGACCCAGTACTTC
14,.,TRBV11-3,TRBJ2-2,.,CASSTGASHGELFF,TGTGCCAGCAGCACGGGAGCGAGCCACGGGGAGCTGTTTTTT
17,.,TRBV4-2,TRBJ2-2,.,CASSPGYSIANTGELFF,TGTGCCAGCAGCCCTGGTTATAGCATCGCGAACACCGGGGAGCTGTTTTTT
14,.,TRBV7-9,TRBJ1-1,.,CASTKDSMNTEAFF,TGTGCCAGCACCAAAGACAGCATGAACACTGAAGCTTTCTTT
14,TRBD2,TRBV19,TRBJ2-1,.,CASSYGTTYNEQFF,TGTGCCAGTAGTTACGGGACTACTTACAATGAGCAGTTCTTC
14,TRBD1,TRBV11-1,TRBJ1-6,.,CASSLRTGNSPLHF,TGTGCCAGCAGCTTACGGACAGGGAATTCACCCCTCCACTTT
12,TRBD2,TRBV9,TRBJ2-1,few,CASSRTSGNKFF,TGTGCCAGCAGCCGGACTAGCGGGAATAAGTTCTTC
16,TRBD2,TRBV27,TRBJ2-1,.,CASSLSERGGYNEQFF,TGTGCCAGCAGTTTATCGGAACGGGGGGGCTACAATGAGCAGTTCTTC
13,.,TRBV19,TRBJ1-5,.,CASSSRPNQPQHF,TGTGCCAGTAGTTCCCGTCCCAATCAGCCCCAGCATTTT
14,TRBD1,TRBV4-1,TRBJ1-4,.,CASSQGTGDEKLFF,TGCGCCAGCAGCCAAGGGACAGGGGATGAAAAACTGTTTTTT
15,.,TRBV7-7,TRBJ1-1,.,CASSPQVGTYTEAFF,TGTGCTAGCAGCCCCCAGGTTGGCACCTACACTGAAGCTTTCTTT
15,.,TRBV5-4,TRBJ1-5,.,CATSRGTNSNQPQHF,TGTGCCACCTCAAGGGGGACAAATAGCAATCAGCCCCAGCATTTT